This T cell receptor beta chain was captured in a study of shared clonotypes between healthy human individuals (dated by TCRdb to between 2020 and 2021). A note on the overall study: The cohort included a few men and two women between 18 and 49 years of age. Per donor, three plates each were used for CD4 naive and CD4 memory, two for CD8 naive, and one for CD8 memory. The study deeply sequenced blood TCR repertoires of five healthy adults to estimate repertoire size and the extent of clonotype sharing between individuals. Different laboratories and diverse techniques were used to prepare libraries and sequence TCR repertoires, to increase sequencing depth and limit assay-specific biases. Per donor, leukapheresis produced somewhere between about 0.8 and 9.5 billion PBMCs. The study at large found these results: The genetic and exposure-history diversity represented was limited by the small number of donors. Pairwise subsampling led to the expectation that sequencing depth would affect the degree of clonotype sharing among donors. Compared with non-shared clonotypes, clonotypes shared by all four sorted-subset donors had higher generation probabilities. Even with the large sequencing depth, rarefaction of the sorted-subset datasets indicated that sequencing was incomplete. Only blood was sampled, and tissue TCR repertoires likely differ from those in blood. Estimated clonotype richness was generally larger for naive than for memory subsets. About 5% of naive CD4, roughly 3.6% of naive CD8, approximately 2.2% of memory CD4, and less than 0.45% of memory CD8 clonotypes were shared across several donors.

The sample holds one count of this clone. Its antigen is still unknown. The input lacks base qualities; no much larger clone sits a single base away. As encoded in the germline V gene, CDR1 is SGHVS while CDR2 is FQNEAQ. Spanning cysteine to phenylalanine, the CDR3 consists of 16 amino acids. The entry retains the CDR3 DNA only, 48 bases that are in frame from base 1. V is trimmed back by 2 bases and J by 1 base, and the junction contains 6 bases that no gene match accounts for. TCR CDR3 regions were amplified from genomic DNA by multiplex PCR using the deep immunoSEQ assay. Extracted genomic DNA from each cell subset was spread evenly across all wells of several immunoSEQ 96-well plates, with each plate serving as a replicate. For sorted subsets, each replicate PCR was loaded with about 0.2 ug genomic DNA, equivalent to 32,000 or so T cell genomes. Purified libraries were measured with a Qubit 3.0 fluorometer, size-checked on a Bioanalyzer 2100, and measured again with the KAPA Library Quantification kit. Every immunoSEQ 96-well plate was sequenced on a dedicated single-read 150-cycle Illumina NextSeq 550 flow cell. Regarding the original processing steps: Because only junctional sequences without quality scores were contained in the immunoSEQ output, filtering matching that applied to full-length reads could not be performed. To assign V/J genes and CDR3, sequences were annotated against IMGT germline references using PyIR, a Python wrapper for IgBLAST v1.9. Reads were filtered out if the reads had weak V/J assignments (E-value above 1e-6), no CDR3, stop codons, out-of-frame junctions, or ambiguous translated residues. V3J clonotypes were defined as sequences sharing an identical inferred V gene, J gene, and CDR3 amino acid sequence. Percentage overlap between repertoires was calculated by dividing the number of shared unique clonotypes by the size of the smaller repertoire. RTK rarefaction, the Chao1 estimator, and Recon v2.1 estimates of unobserved clonotypes were used to assess repertoire richness. Generation probabilities were computed with OLGA for all TCRbeta clonotypes obtained by the gDNA method from several donors. The source is immuneACCESS, and TCRdb retained only in-frame sequences with V and J called. Part of the clones is not carried over; for the studies checked, unresolved V genes explain less than half of this, and the remainder is unexplained. From that table come the V and J calls and clone size; the DNA was used to work out D and trimming. The sample records around 300,000 clones, roughly 91% of which are singletons. Of the sample, around 15% is held by the ten largest clones.

The donors were healthy, HIV-negative adults with no recently reported acute infections or vaccinations. Every donor was a Caucasian adult living in Nashville, Tennessee, USA. CD8 memory samples were composed of magnetically selected CD45RO+ cells combined with CCR7-negative CD45RA+ effector memory (TemRA) cells. After blood collection by leukapheresis, PBMCs were isolated using Ficoll-Histopaque density gradient centrifugation and then cryopreserved in the vapor phase of liquid nitrogen. Purity and quantity of every magnetically sorted T cell population were checked by analytical flow cytometry. Genomic DNA was isolated from each sorted fraction and quantified by UV absorbance on a Nanodrop 2000c.

This receptor was taken from a young man in good health. The specimen was memory CD8+ T cells sorted from blood. The cell subset or site label on this specimen signifies: CD45RO+ cells pooled with CCR7-negative TemRA cells. The rearrangement joined TRBV7-8 to TRBJ2-7, with 9 bases aligning to TRBD1. The CDR3 region: CASSLSGTGTSYEQYF. The nucleotide sequence is given as TGTGCCAGCAGCTTATCCGGGACAGGGACTTCCTACGAGCAGTACTTC. Supplemented by the reference TRBV7-8 and TRBJ2-7 proteins around the CDR3, the complete variable domain is GAGVSQSPRYKVAKRGQDVALRCDPISGHVSLFWYQQALGQGPEFLTYFQNEAQLDKSGLPSDRFFAERPEGSVSTLKIQRTQQEDSAVYLCASSLSGTGTSYEQYFGPGTRLTVT.